The sequence of this T cell receptor (beta chain) was determined in a study of T cell responses to AZD1222 COVID-19 vaccine (dated by TCRdb to the early 2020s). Background on the whole study: A total of 233 trial participants underwent TCR sequencing, of whom about 210 received two doses of AZD1222 and 26 received two doses of the MenACWY control vaccine. Trial participants were enrolled into age subgroups of 18-55, 56-69 and 70-plus years, which contained 148, 28 and 57 TCR-sequenced participants, respectively.

The CDR3 regions of human TCRbeta chains were analyzed by immunosequencing. The paper's processing steps were these. TCRs in the repertoires were matched against a reference library of SARS-CoV-2-specific TCRs that had been generated with the MIRA antigen-specificity platform. Breadth meant the fraction of unique TCRs that were SARS-CoV-2-associated, whereas depth meant the fraction of total T cells that were SARS-CoV-2-associated. Using the MIRA data, every spike-specific TCR was mapped to the spike region that the TCR reacted to and assigned to either a CD4 or a CD8 class. Log10-transformed breadth and depth values were compared by one-way ANOVA with Sidak's multiple comparisons tests. The immuneACCESS repertoire file appears here via TCRdb, limited to in-frame rearrangements. These files lack a portion of the clones; in checked studies, under half of the deficit traces to unresolved V genes, and the cause of the others is not known. D and trimming come from the DNA, and the V and J calls and clone size come from that table. This sample lists fewer than 150,000 clones; approximately 85% were detected once. The ten largest clones capture under 6% of the sample.

CDR1 and CDR2, looked up from the germline V gene, are SGHRS and YFSETQ. Its CDR3 holds 15 amino acids, cysteine through phenylalanine. Solely the CDR3 DNA is kept, with 45 bases framed from the first base. For this chain, trimming is 7 bases at the V end and 2 bases at the J end, and the number of junction bases without a gene match is 5. On this clone: The antigen it binds to is not known. No much larger clonotype is one base removed from it; base qualities were not supplied.

Explained via the paper, the time point label denotes: about 28 days (+/-7) after the second vaccine dose. Because spike-specific TCR depth and breadth did not differ between the two schedules, AZD1222 recipients who got a second dose at roughly 4 weeks were pooled with those who got a second dose at roughly 12 weeks. Samples from vaccinated people were obtained from the UK trials COV001 and COV002, which included a single-blind randomized controlled phase 2/3 trial of AZD1222 (ChAdOx1 nCoV-19) in healthy adults. Trial participant PBMC samples were collected at day 0 and day 28 after the second dose for TCRbeta chain sequencing. General conclusions and limits of the study: Vaccine-associated CD4 TCRs spanned the whole spike protein, with dominant responses in regions 160-218 and 743-854. Reportedly, close to half of the unique spike-specific TCRs recognized epitopes lying outside the regions that are mutated in the B.1.351 and B.1.1.7 variants. Conclusions about previously exposed vaccinees were limited because only six AZD1222 recipients were SARS-CoV-2 seropositive at baseline. In the small 56-69-year group, the increase in depth fell short of significance, most likely because of low power. Because no day 14 peak-response samples were available, repertoires were characterized only after the peak T cell response. After two AZD1222 doses, both the breadth and the depth of spike-specific TCRs were significantly higher than at day 0 and than in MenACWY recipients. Most participants were white British and females outnumbered males, and the authors suggested that clonal diversity may have been underestimated.

The chain uses TRBV5-1 and TRBJ2-6; TRBD1 matches 8 bases in the middle. The sequence was collected from an adult who received the AZD1222 COVID-19 vaccine. Source: peripheral blood, taken 28 days after the second AZD1222 dose. The CDR3 protein is CASGPTGAGANVLTF. The DNA is TGCGCCAGCGGACCGACAGGGGCTGGGGCCAACGTCCTGACTTTC.